The 8 T cell receptor beta chains in this list originate from one sample, sequenced in a study of blood T cell repertoires in COVID-19. The data were produced by immunoSEQ multiplex PCR, yet TCRdb's version contains in-frame clones alone and is incomplete. The sample shows under 150,000 clones, roughly 80% of them seen only once. Sequencing was done on a sample of peripheral blood. Source of these receptors: a man aged 45 to 65 with acute or convalescent COVID-19.

The rearrangement links TRBV11-2 to TRBJ2-7, with D unresolved. CDR3 length: 13 amino acids. The germline V gene has CDR1 SGHAT and CDR2 FQNNGV. The V end lost 0 bases, the J end lost 3 bases, and 6 bases lay between the germline ends. Here the CDR3 reads CASSLERVYEQYF. CDR3 nucleotide sequence: TGTGCCAGCAGCTTAGAGCGAGTCTACGAGCAGTACTTC.

The chain recombines TRBV7-2 with TRBJ1-2; 8 bases are shared with TRBD1. Germline V lookup: CDR1 SGHTA, CDR2 FQGNSA. The V and J ends lost 2 bases and 0 bases, in that order; junction bases with no gene match: 14. The CDR3 contains 19 residues. The CDR3 reads CASSLPLGTQGAPNYGYTF. For the CDR3, the DNA is TGTGCCAGCAGCTTACCCTTGGGGACGCAGGGGGCTCCTAACTATGGCTACACCTTC.

The chain is built from TRBV6-5 and TRBJ2-2; 10 bases are shared with TRBD1. The CDR3 has 15 amino acids. Germline values: CDR1 MNHEY, CDR2 SVGAGI. The junction had 1 base not matched to a gene; V was cut back by 2 bases and J by 4 bases. This chain's CDR3 is CASSYRDRGTGELFF. CDR3 sequence (DNA): TGTGCCAGCAGTTACCGGGACAGGGGCACCGGGGAGCTGTTTTTT.

The chain uses TRBV5-5 and TRBJ2-3; 8 bases align to TRBD1. This CDR3 contains 16 residues. V lost 4 bases and J lost 6; bases outside the gene matches: 13. Per germline, CDR1 SGHKS and CDR2 YYEKEE (reference sequence). CDR3 loop: CASSSHDRGERDTQYF. The CDR3 DNA sequence: TGTGCCAGCAGCAGCCACGACAGGGGCGAGAGGGATACGCAGTATTTT.

The gene calls are TRBV6-5 and TRBJ1-1; the D is unclear. Germline CDR1 reads MNHEY; CDR2 reads SVGAGI. The CDR3 covers 12 residues. V lost 10 bases, J lost 2 bases, and 11 bases lay in between. The CDR3 DNA reads as TGTGCCACCCACGGACTCAACACTGAAGCTTTCTTT. Translating gives CATHGLNTEAFF.

The chain links TRBV9 to TRBJ1-1, with 7 bases lining up with TRBD1. Germline V gene data show CDR1 as SGDLS and CDR2 as YYNGEE. J was trimmed by 4 bases and V by 3 bases; bases with no gene match: 3. This CDR3 region has 13 residues. Here the CDR3 reads CASSGGTATEAFF. CDR3 sequence (DNA): TGTGCCAGCAGCGGCGGGACAGCCACTGAAGCTTTCTTT. Variable domain in full (rest from reference TRBV9 and TRBJ1-1): DSGVTQTPKHLITATGQRVTLRCSPRSGDLSVYWYQQSLDQGLQFLIQYYNGEERAKGNILERFSAQQFPDLHSELNLSSLELGDSALYFCASSGGTATEAFFGQGTRLTVV.

The genes are TRBV6-1 and TRBJ2-5, with 7 bases fitting TRBD2. Germline CDR1 and CDR2: MNHNS and SASEGT. This CDR3 comprises 15 residues. Trimming cost V 2 bases and J 1 base; bases outside gene matches: 4. CDR3: CASSEFWGGQETQYF. The CDR3 DNA is TGTGCCAGCAGTGAATTTTGGGGGGGCCAAGAGACCCAGTACTTC.

This chain links TRBV2 with TRBJ2-1; D perhaps matches TRBD1 (6 bases). Trimming left V 4 bases short and J 4 bases short, with 8 bases between. The V gene's germline CDR1 is SNHLY and CDR2 FYNNEI. The CDR3 loop spans 13 amino acids. Here the CDR3 DNA reads TGTGCCAGCAGTGGACAGGTATACAATGAGCAGTTCTTC. It encodes CASSGQVYNEQFF.